Presented here are 14 T cell receptor beta chains from one specimen sequenced in a study of radiotherapy plus CTLA-4 blockade in lung cancer. Sequenced by immunoSEQ multiplex PCR; TCRdb stores in-frame clones only, minus some. Here the sample spans 55,000 to 80,000 clones, more than 75% being singletons. The source material was peripheral blood, sampled from a patient treated with radiotherapy plus ipilimumab. The receptors come from a human donor with non-small cell lung cancer that progressed on radiotherapy plus ipilimumab.

V and J are TRBV5-6 and TRBJ2-3; possible D gene TRBD1, 5 bases. The germline CDR1 and CDR2 sequences are SGHDT and YYEEEE. This CDR3 spans 15 amino acids. The ends were cut back, 2 bases at V and 2 bases at J, with 12 bases in the middle. This CDR3 is CASSFFQGFTDTQYF. The CDR3 nucleotides read TGTGCCAGCAGCTTTTTCCAGGGATTCACAGATACGCAGTATTTT. The full variable domain, completed using reference TRBV5-6 and TRBJ2-3, is DAGVTQSPTHLIKTRGQQVTLRCSPKSGHDTVSWYQQALGQGPQFIFQYYEEEERQRGNFPDRFSGHQFPNYSSELNVNALLLGDSALYLCASSFFQGFTDTQYFGPGTRLTVL.

This sequence joins TRBV19 and TRBJ2-5; D not resolved. The CDR3 loop spans 11 amino acids. Between the trimmed V and J ends, which lost 8 bases and 7 bases, there was a span of 11 bases. Germline assignment: CDR1 LNHDA and CDR2 SQIVND (reference sequence). Here the CDR3 reads CASGSAATQYF. The CDR3 coding sequence is TGTGCCAGTGGTTCGGCAGCGACCCAGTACTTC.

The chain has TRBV5-4 and TRBJ2-5, with 9 bases matching TRBD2. V was pared by 1 base and J by 3 bases, with 4 bases of the junction left unmatched. This CDR3 has 15 amino acids. Germline values: CDR1 SGHNT, CDR2 YYREEE (reference sequence). CDR3 amino acids: CASSLQASGKETQYF. The CDR3 bases are TGTGCCAGCAGCTTGCAAGCTAGCGGGAAAGAGACCCAGTACTTC. Supplemented by reference TRBV5-4 and TRBJ2-5, the full variable domain reads ETGVTQSPTHLIKTRGQQVTLRCSSQSGHNTVSWYQQALGQGPQFIFQYYREEENGRGNFPPRFSGLQFPNYSSELNVNALELDDSALYLCASSLQASGKETQYFGPGTRLLVL.

The chain uses TRBV6-1 and TRBJ2-1, with TRBD1 as a possible D gene (5 bases). V was cut by 1 base and J by 4 bases, with 11 bases left in between. This CDR3 contains 15 residues. In germline, CDR1 is MNHNS, CDR2 SASEGT. This CDR3 reads CASSEVQVGYNEQFF. The CDR3 DNA follows: TGTGCCAGCAGTGAAGTACAGGTGGGGTACAATGAGCAGTTCTTC.

Concerning this clone itself: In the same sample, other DNA sequences code for this CDR3. The rearrangement uses TRBV5-1 and TRBJ2-3; D may be TRBD1 (5 bases). The germline CDR1 and CDR2 sequences are SGHRS and YFSETQ. The CDR3 contains 16 residues. V shed 0 bases and J shed 2 bases, with 13 bases lying between them. The CDR3 DNA follows: TGCGCCAGCAGCTTGGAACCAGGGTTAACCACAGATACGCAGTATTTT. Its protein product is CASSLEPGLTTDTQYF.

Notes on this clone: One junction end does not reproduce the germline sequence, and a read error may be involved. The CDR3 loop is CASSLSGSGPQETQYF. CDR3 sequence (DNA): TGTGCTAGCAGCCTTAGCGGGAGTGGCCCCCAAGAGACCCAGTACTTC. The chain carries TRBV7-7 and TRBJ2-5; 9 bases fit TRBD2. The CDR3 length is 16 residues. Germline CDR1 reads SSHAT; CDR2 reads FNYEAQ (reference sequence).

The chain uses TRBV28 and TRBJ1-3; D is possibly TRBD1 (5 bases). Trimming took off 5 bases at V and 4 bases at J, with 18 bases between the two ends. Germline V lookup: CDR1 MDHEN, CDR2 SYDVKM. This CDR3 is built from 16 residues. The CDR3 nucleotides read TGTGCCAGCAGTCTCCCCGGGGGGAGCTCGGGAAACACCATATATTTT. Translating gives CASSLPGGSSGNTIYF. Full variable domain (remainder filled in from reference TRBV28 and TRBJ1-3): DVKVTQSSRYLVKRTGEKVFLECVQDMDHENMFWYRQDPGLGLRLIYFSYDVKMKEKGDIPEGYSVSREKKERFSLILESASTNQTSMYLCASSLPGGSSGNTIYFGEGSWLTVV.

Of note for this clone: The identical CDR3 is also encoded by other nucleotide sequences in the sample. CDR3 bases: TGTGCCAGCAGTTATGTCTTCCCGAGTGTCGGGGAGACCCAGTACTTC. The encoded protein is CASSYVFPSVGETQYF. V usage is TRBV6-6 and J usage is TRBJ2-5, with D unclear. The CDR3 is 16 residues long. Trimming shortened V by 3 bases and J by 5 bases, and 19 bases separated the two germline ends. CDR1 MNHNY and CDR2 SVGAGI come from the germline V gene (reference sequence).

This chain joins TRBV19 and TRBJ1-5; 7 bases fit TRBD1. Germline loops: CDR1 LNHDA, CDR2 SQIVND (reference sequence). V lost 5 bases and J lost 6; bases outside the gene matches: 7. This CDR3 has 14 residues. The DNA of the CDR3 is TGTGCCAGTAGTCTCAGGGGGTTTGGTCAGCCCCAGCATTTT. Its protein product is CASSLRGFGQPQHF.

The table lists this clone with a count of one. Other DNA sequences within the sample encode an identical CDR3. The chain employs TRBV6-5 and TRBJ1-1; TRBD1 might be the D (5 bases). The CDR3 extends over 13 amino acids. With 2 bases removed from V and 1 base from J, the gap between germline ends came to 5 bases. Germline CDR1 and CDR2: MNHEY and SVGAGI. The CDR3 DNA is TGTGCCAGCAGTTACAGGGGGAACACTGAAGCTTTCTTT. It specifies CASSYRGNTEAFF.

DNA of the CDR3: TGCGCCAGCAGACAGGCGGGCTCCTACGAGCAGTACTTC. Amino acids: CASRQAGSYEQYF. The chain is built from TRBV4-1 and TRBJ2-7; D possibly matches TRBD1 or TRBD2 (5 bases each). There are 13 residues in the CDR3. V lost 6 bases, J lost 0 bases, and 9 bases lay in between. Germline V gene lookup returns CDR1 MGHRA and CDR2 YSYEKL.

The rearrangement joins TRBV6-6 to TRBJ1-5; D remains unclear. Looked up from germline, CDR1 is MNHNY and CDR2 is SVGAGI (reference sequence). This CDR3 contains 15 residues. V was clipped by 3 bases and J by 2 bases, with 11 bases between them. CDR3 nucleotides: TGTGCCAGCAGTTATCACGAGGGAGGCAATCAGCCCCAGCATTTT. Residues: CASSYHEGGNQPQHF.

This clone has only one observation. The chain uses TRBV2 and TRBJ2-3; TRBD2 matches 15 bases. CDR3 size: 17 residues. V trimming: 3 bases; J trimming: 2 bases; junction bases outside the gene matches: 3. Germline values: CDR1 SNHLY, CDR2 FYNNEI. CDR3 loop: CASSEGTSGRITDTQYF. DNA for the CDR3: TGTGCCAGCAGTGAGGGGACTAGCGGGAGGATCACAGATACGCAGTATTTT.

The chain combines TRBV5-6 with TRBJ2-6; a possible D gene is TRBD2 (6 bases). This CDR3 region has 15 residues. Per the germline V gene, CDR1 is SGHDT and CDR2 is YYEEEE. Between the trimmed V and J ends, which lost 1 base and 1 base, there was a span of 6 bases. DNA of the CDR3: TGTGCCAGCAGCTTGCGGGGGTCTGGGGCCAACGTCCTGACTTTC. Translating it yields CASSLRGSGANVLTF.